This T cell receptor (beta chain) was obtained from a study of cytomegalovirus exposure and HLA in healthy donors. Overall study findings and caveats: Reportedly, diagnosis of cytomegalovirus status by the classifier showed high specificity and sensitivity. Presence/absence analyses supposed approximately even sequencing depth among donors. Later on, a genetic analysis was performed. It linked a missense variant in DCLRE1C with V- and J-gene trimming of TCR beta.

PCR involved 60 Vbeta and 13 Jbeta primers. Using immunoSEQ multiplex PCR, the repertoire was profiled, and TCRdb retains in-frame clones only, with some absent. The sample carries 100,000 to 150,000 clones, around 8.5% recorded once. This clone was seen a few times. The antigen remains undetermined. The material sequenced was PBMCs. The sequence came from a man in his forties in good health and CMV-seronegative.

CDR3 sequence: CASSYGRGNEQFF. CDR3 coding DNA: TGTGCCAGCAGTTACGGCAGGGGGAATGAGCAGTTCTTC. The rearrangement links TRBV6-5 to TRBJ2-1, with 7 bases matching TRBD1. Germline assignment: CDR1 MNHEY and CDR2 SVGAGI. This CDR3 is built from 13 residues. Trimming at V came to 2 bases and at J to 7 bases, leaving 2 bases not matched to a gene.